This entry concerns a single T cell receptor beta chain. This sample is drawn from a study of blood T cell repertoires in COVID-19. Overall study: Samples came from the United States, Italy and Spain, spanning acute and convalescent COVID-19. From T cells, B-cell-depleted T cells, or PBMCs came the material, which was cDNA or gDNA.

Original processing notes: Researchers report that nucleated cell counts were estimated from reference gene primer amplification. Sequencing was performed with immunoSEQ multiplex PCR; in TCRdb, only in-frame clones are kept and a portion is missing. The V and J calls and clone size come from that table; D and trimming were worked out from the DNA. Of approximately 11,000 clones listed, approximately 84% were seen once; the top ten hold 25% to 40%. Trimming shortened V by 1 base and J by 0 bases, and 9 bases separated the two germline ends. Germline V gene lookup returns CDR1 MGHRA and CDR2 YSYEKL. The CDR3 is 15 amino acids.

Sample: peripheral blood. The V call is TRBV4-1, the J call TRBJ1-2, with D unresolved. The sequence derives from a man aged 45 to 65 with active COVID-19. The chain's CDR3 is CASSQGTEANYGYTF. As DNA, the CDR3 is TGCGCCAGCAGCCAAGGTACAGAAGCTAACTATGGCTACACCTTC.